These 3 T cell receptor beta chains share one sample of origin, sequenced in a study of blood T cell repertoires in COVID-19. Using immunoSEQ multiplex PCR, the repertoire was profiled, and TCRdb retains in-frame clones only, with some absent. The sample has approximately 500,000 clones, roughly nine tenths seen once; the top ten hold 7.5% to 9%. The sequenced material came from peripheral blood. All receptors derive from a woman in her forties or fifties with COVID-19, enrolled during active disease.

V gene TRBV5-1 combines with J gene TRBJ2-3, with D possibly TRBD2 on 5 matching bases. Germline CDR1 SGHRS, CDR2 YFSETQ. V was clipped by 0 bases and J by 1 base, with 12 bases between them. The CDR3 runs 16 residues. CDR3 sequence (DNA): TGCGCCAGCAGCTTGGCCCCGGGGTCGGGCACAGATACGCAGTATTTT. It translates to CASSLAPGSGTDTQYF.

A note on this clone: The junction does not match germline at one end; this may be a read error. The rearrangement links TRBV2 to TRBJ2-4; a weak D match, TRBD1 (5 bases). Per the germline V gene, CDR1 is SNHLY and CDR2 is FYNNEI. The CDR3 length is 16 residues. In nucleotides, the CDR3 is TGTGCCAGCAGTGAAGACCCAGGGTTGGGCAAAAACATTCAGTATTTC. Translating it yields CASSEDPGLGKNIQYF.

The chain joins TRBV10-3 to TRBJ2-5; 7 bases line up with TRBD2. V was clipped by 8 bases and J by 7 bases; unmatched bases: 7. The CDR3 is made up of 12 amino acids. The germline V gene has CDR1 ENHRY and CDR2 SYGVKD. The CDR3 coding sequence is TGTGCCATCGGGGGACGGGAGGTGACCCAGTACTTC. As protein: CAIGGREVTQYF.